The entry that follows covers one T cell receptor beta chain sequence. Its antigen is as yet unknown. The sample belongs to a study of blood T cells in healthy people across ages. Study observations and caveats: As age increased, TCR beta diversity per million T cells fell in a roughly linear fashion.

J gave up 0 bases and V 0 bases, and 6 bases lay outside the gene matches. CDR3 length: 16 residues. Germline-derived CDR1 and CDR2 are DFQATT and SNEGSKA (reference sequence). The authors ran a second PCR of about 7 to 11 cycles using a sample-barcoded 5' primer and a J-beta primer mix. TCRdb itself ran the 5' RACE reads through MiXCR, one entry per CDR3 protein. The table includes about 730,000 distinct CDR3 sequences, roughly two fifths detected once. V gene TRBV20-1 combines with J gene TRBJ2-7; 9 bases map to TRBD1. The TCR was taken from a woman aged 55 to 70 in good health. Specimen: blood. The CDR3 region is CSARELRDRVSYEQYF. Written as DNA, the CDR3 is TGCAGTGCTAGAGAACTCCGGGACAGGGTCTCCTACGAGCAGTACTTC.